This T cell receptor beta chain came from a study of T-cell memory formation after mild COVID-19. Study observations and caveats: Clones which contracted sat mainly in CM and EM if CD4+, and in EMRA if CD8+. Clones contracting over day 15 to 85 were CD4/CD8 balanced, with later expanders leaning CD4+.

The CDR3 is 12 residues long. Germline assignment: CDR1 SNHLY and CDR2 FYNNEI. V was clipped by 6 bases and J by 4 bases, with 9 bases between them. Note on this clonotype: The antigen is undetermined.

UMIs and sample barcodes were carried by the TCR alpha and TCR beta cDNA libraries that 5'RACE produced using constant-segment primers. TCRdb passed the 5' RACE reads through MiXCR, listing each CDR3 protein once. The repertoire holds hundreds of thousands of distinct CDR3 sequences, approximately 24% seen once, with about 10% in the top ten. The rearrangement uses TRBV2 and TRBJ2-5; perhaps TRBD2 as D (5 bases). Sequenced sample: PBMCs or a T cell subset sorted from them (not recorded which). This clonotype was obtained from an adult woman who had mild COVID-19 (a few samples of this study predate the infection). Cell type and time point are not known. CDR3 sequence reads: CASRQAGETQYF. In DNA, the CDR3 is TGTGCCAGCAGGCAGGCGGGAGAGACCCAGTACTTC. Looking up the rest from reference TRBV2 and TRBJ2-5 gives the full variable domain: EPEVTQTPSHQVTQMGQEVILRCVPISNHLYFYWYRQILGQKVEFLVSFYNNEISEKSEIFDDQFSVERPDGSNFTLKIRSTKLEDSAMYFCASRQAGETQYFGPGTRLLVL.